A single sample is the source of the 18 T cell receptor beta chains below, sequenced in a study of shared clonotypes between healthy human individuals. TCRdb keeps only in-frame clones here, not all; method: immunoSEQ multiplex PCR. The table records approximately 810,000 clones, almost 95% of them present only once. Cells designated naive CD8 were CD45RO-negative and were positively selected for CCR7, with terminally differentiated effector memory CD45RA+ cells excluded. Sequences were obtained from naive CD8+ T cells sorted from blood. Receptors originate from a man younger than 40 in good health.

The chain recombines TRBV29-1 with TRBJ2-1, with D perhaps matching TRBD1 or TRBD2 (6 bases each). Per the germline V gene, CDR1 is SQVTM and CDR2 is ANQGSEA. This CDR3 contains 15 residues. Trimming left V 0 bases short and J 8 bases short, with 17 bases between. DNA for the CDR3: TGCAGCGTTGAAGATAGGCTAAAGGAGGGGGATGAGCAGTTCTTC. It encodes CSVEDRLKEGDEQFF.

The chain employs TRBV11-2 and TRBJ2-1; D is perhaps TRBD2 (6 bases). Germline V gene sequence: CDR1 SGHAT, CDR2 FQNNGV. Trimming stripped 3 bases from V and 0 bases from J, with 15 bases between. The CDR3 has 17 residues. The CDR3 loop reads CASSFPHFGSSYNEQFF. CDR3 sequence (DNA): TGTGCCAGCAGCTTCCCCCATTTCGGGAGCTCCTACAATGAGCAGTTCTTC.

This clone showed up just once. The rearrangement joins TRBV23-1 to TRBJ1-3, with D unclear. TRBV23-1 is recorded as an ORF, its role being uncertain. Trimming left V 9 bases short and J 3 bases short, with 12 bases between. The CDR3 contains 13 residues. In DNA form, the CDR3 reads TGCGCCAGGGCGTTGGGGTTTGGAAACACCATATATTTT. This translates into CARALGFGNTIYF.

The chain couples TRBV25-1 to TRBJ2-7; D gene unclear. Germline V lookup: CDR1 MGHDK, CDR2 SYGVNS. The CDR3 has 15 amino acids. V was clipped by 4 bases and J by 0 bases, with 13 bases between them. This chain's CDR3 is CASSAHRQGSYEQYF. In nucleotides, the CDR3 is TGTGCCAGCAGTGCCCACCGACAAGGCTCCTACGAGCAGTACTTC.

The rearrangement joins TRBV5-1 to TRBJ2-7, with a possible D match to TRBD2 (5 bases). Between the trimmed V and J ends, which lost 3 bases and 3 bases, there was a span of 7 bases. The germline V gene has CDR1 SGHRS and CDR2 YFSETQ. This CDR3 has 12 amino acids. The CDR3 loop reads CASSSEDYEQYF. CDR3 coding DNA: TGCGCCAGCAGCTCGGAGGACTACGAGCAGTACTTC.

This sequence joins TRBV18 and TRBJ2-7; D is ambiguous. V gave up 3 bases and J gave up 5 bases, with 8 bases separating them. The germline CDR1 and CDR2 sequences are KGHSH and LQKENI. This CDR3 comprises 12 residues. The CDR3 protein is CASSPGYDEQYF. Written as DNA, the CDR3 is TGTGCCAGCTCACCGGGGTATGACGAGCAGTACTTC.

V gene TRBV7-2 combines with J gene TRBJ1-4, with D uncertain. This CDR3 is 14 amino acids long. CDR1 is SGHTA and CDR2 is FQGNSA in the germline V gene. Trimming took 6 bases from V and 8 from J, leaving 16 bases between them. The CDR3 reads CASRRAGGNEKLFF. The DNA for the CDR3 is TGTGCCAGCAGAAGAGCGGGTGGGAACGAAAAACTGTTTTTT.

The CDR3 sequence is CASSLSPDRGFYEQYF. CDR3 coding DNA: TGTGCCAGCAGCCTCTCCCCAGACAGGGGGTTTTACGAGCAGTACTTC. The chain has TRBV5-4 and TRBJ2-7, with 9 positions matching TRBD1. With 4 bases clipped from V and 4 bases from J, the junction kept 12 bases outside the gene matches. Germline-derived CDR1 and CDR2 are SGHNT and YYREEE (reference sequence). The CDR3 is 16 residues long.

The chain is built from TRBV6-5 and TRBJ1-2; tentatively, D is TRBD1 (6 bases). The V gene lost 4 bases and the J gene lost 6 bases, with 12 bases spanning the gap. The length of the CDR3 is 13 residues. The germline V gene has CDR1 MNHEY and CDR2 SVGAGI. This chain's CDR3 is CASSLTGFHGYTF. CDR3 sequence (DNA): TGTGCCAGCAGTTTAACAGGGTTCCATGGCTACACCTTC.

For the CDR3, the DNA is TGTGCCAGTAGTAAACTAGCGGGAGTTGACACAGATACGCAGTATTTT. Translating gives CASSKLAGVDTDTQYF. This rearrangement joins TRBV19 to TRBJ2-3; TRBD2 agrees at 11 bases. Trimming took 4 bases from V and 2 from J; bases not matched to a gene: 5. CDR3 length: 16 residues. Germline values: CDR1 LNHDA, CDR2 SQIVND (reference sequence). Full variable domain (missing parts from reference TRBV19 and TRBJ2-3): DGGITQSPKYLFRKEGQNVTLSCEQNLNHDAMYWYRQDPGQGLRLIYYSQIVNDFQKGDIAEGYSVSREKKESFPLTVTSAQKNPTAFYLCASSKLAGVDTDTQYFGPGTRLTVL.

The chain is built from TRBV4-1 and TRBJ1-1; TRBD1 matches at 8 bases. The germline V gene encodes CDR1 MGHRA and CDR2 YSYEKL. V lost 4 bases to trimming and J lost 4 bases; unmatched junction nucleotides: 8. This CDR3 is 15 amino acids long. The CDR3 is CASSPFITGGTEAFF. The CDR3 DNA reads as TGCGCCAGCAGCCCCTTTATAACAGGGGGCACTGAAGCTTTCTTT.

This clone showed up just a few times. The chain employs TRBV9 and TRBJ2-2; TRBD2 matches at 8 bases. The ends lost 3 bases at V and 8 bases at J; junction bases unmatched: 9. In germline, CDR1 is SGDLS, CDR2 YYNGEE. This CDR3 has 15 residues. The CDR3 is CASSGGWTSPGELFF. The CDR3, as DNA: TGTGCCAGCAGCGGCGGGTGGACTAGCCCTGGGGAGCTGTTTTTT.

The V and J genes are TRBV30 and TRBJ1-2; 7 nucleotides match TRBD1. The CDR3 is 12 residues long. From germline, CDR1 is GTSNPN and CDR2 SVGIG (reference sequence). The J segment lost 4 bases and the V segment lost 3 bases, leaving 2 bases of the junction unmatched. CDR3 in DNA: TGTGCCTGGAGGGGGACAGTCTATGGCTACACCTTC. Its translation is CAWRGTVYGYTF.

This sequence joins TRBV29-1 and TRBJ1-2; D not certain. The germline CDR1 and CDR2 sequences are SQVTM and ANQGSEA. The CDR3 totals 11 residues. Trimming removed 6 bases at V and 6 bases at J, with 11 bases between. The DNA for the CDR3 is TGCAGCGTCGAGGCGGTTGATGGCTACACCTTC. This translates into CSVEAVDGYTF.

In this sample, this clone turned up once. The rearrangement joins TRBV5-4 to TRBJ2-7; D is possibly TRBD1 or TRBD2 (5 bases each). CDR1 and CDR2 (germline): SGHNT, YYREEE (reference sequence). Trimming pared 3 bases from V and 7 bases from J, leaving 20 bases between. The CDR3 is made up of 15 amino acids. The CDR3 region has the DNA TGTGCCAGCAGCTCGACCGGGACGGGAATGTGGGAGCAGTACTTC. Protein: CASSSTGTGMWEQYF. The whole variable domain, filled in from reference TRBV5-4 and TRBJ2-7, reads ETGVTQSPTHLIKTRGQQVTLRCSSQSGHNTVSWYQQALGQGPQFIFQYYREEENGRGNFPPRFSGLQFPNYSSELNVNALELDDSALYLCASSSTGTGMWEQYFGPGTRLTVT.

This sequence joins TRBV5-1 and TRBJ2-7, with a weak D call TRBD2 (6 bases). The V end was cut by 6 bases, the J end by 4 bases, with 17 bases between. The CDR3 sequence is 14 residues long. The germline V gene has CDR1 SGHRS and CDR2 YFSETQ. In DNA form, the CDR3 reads TGCGCCAGCACCTTCTCGCGGGAAAGTTACGAGCAGTACTTC. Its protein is CASTFSRESYEQYF.

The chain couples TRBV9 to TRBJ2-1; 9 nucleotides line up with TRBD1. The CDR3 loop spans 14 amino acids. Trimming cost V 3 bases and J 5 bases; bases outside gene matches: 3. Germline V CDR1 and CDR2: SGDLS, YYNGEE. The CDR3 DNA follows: TGTGCCAGCAGCGAGGGGGACAGGGACAATGAGCAGTTCTTC. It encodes CASSEGDRDNEQFF.

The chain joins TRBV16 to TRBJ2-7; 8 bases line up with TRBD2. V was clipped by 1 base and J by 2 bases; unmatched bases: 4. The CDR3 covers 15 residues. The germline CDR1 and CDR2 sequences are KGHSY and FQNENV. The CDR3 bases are TGTGCCAGCAGCCAATGGGCGGGAGGAACCTACGAGCAGTACTTC. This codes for CASSQWAGGTYEQYF.